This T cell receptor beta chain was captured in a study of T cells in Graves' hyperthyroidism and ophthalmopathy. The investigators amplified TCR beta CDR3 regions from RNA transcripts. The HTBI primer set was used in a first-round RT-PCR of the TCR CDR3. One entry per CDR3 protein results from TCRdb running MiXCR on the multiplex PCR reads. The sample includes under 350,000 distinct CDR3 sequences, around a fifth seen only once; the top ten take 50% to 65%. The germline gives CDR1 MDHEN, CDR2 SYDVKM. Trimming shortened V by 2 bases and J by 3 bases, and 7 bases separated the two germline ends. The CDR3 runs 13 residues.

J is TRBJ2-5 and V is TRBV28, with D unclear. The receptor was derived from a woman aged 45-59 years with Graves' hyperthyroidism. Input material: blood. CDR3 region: CASSLSAEETQYF. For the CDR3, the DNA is TGTGCCAGCAGTTTAAGCGCCGAAGAGACCCAGTACTTC.